A single T cell receptor (beta chain) is shown here with its context. Its specificity is unknown. Per the germline V gene, CDR1 is DFQATT and CDR2 is SNEGSKA (reference sequence). The CDR3 runs 15 residues. Losses at the gene ends were 5 bases for V and 1 base for J; bases not matched to a gene: 6. A second roughly 6 to 12 cycle PCR used barcoded and J-beta primers. TCRdb redid the calling of the 5' RACE reads with MiXCR, one entry per CDR3 protein. Of about 1.4 million distinct CDR3 sequences in the sample, approximately 59% are singletons; the top ten hold 6.5% to 8.5%. This specimen comes from a study of blood T cells in healthy people across ages. Study conclusions and caveats: Calculation of diversity from one million T cells yielded estimates considered to be underestimates. A strong correlation was seen between TCR beta diversity and naive T cell percentage. Per million T cells, TCR beta diversity dropped about linearly as age rose.

The clonotype was recovered from a man aged 18 to 35 in good health. The sample comprised blood. This chain links TRBV20-1 with TRBJ2-2; 8 bases are a match to TRBD2. Written as DNA, the CDR3 is TGCAGTGCTGGAAGGACTAGCCGGAACACCGGGGAGCTGTTTTTT. It is translated as CSAGRTSRNTGELFF.